Listed below are T cell receptor beta chains from one sample, sequenced in a study of T cells in Graves' hyperthyroidism and ophthalmopathy. TCRdb processed the multiplex PCR reads anew with MiXCR; each CDR3 protein has one entry. There are roughly 400,000 distinct CDR3 sequences in the sample; roughly 25% occur only once, and 70% to 75% lies in the top ten. The specimen was blood. The receptors were gathered from a man aged 50 to 60 with Graves' hyperthyroidism. Both conserved end residues are part of each CDR3. D genes are given only for firm matches. The listing skips clone size in some rows; elsewhere it reads once, few, many or a size class.

V gene: TRBV10-2; clone size: -; D gene: TRBD2; J gene: TRBJ2-5; CDR3 DNA: TGCGCCAGCAGTGAGTTAGCGGGAGGGCCTTGGGAGACCCAGTACTTC; CDR3 protein: CASSELAGGPWETQYF
V gene: TRBV19; clone size: many; D gene: -; J gene: TRBJ2-1; CDR3 DNA: TGTGCCAGTAGTCTCGACAGGTCCGAGACGCTGGAGCAGTTCTTC; CDR3 protein: CASSLDRSETLEQFF
V gene: TRBV9; clone size: -; D gene: TRBD1; J gene: TRBJ1-2; CDR3 DNA: TGTGCCAGCAGGCCGGGACAGGGGGGCTACACCTTC; CDR3 protein: CASRPGQGGYTF
V gene: TRBV19; clone size: -; D gene: TRBD1; J gene: TRBJ2-3; CDR3 DNA: TGTGCCAGTAGTTGGACAGGGGGCGGAACAGATACGCAGTATTTT; CDR3 protein: CASSWTGGGTDTQYF
V gene: TRBV12-3/TRBV12-4; clone size: -; D gene: -; J gene: TRBJ1-2; CDR3 DNA: TGTGCCAGCAGTTTAGCGCGGGGGGTAGCTAACTATGGCTACACCTTC; CDR3 protein: CASSLARGVANYGYTF
V gene: TRBV12-3/TRBV12-4; clone size: few; D gene: -; J gene: TRBJ2-3; CDR3 DNA: TGTGCCAGCAGTCCTGACTTGAATACAGATACGCAGTATTTT; CDR3 protein: CASSPDLNTDTQYF
V gene: TRBV28; clone size: few; D gene: -; J gene: TRBJ2-1; CDR3 DNA: TGTGCCAGCAGCGGGACACTTGGCTCCTACAATGAGCAGTTCTTC; CDR3 protein: CASSGTLGSYNEQFF
V gene: TRBV3-1; clone size: few; D gene: TRBD2; J gene: TRBJ2-7; CDR3 DNA: TGTGCCAGCAGCGGACTAGCGGGAAGATACGAGCAGTACTTC; CDR3 protein: CASSGLAGRYEQYF
V gene: TRBV12-3/TRBV12-4; clone size: few; D gene: -; J gene: TRBJ1-2; CDR3 DNA: TGTGCCAGCAGTTGGGGTGGGGGCTTCTATGGCTACACCTTC; CDR3 protein: CASSWGGGFYGYTF
V gene: TRBV20-1; clone size: few; D gene: -; J gene: TRBJ2-7; CDR3 DNA: TGCAGTGCTAGGGACTATTCGCGAGAGCAGTACTTC; CDR3 protein: CSARDYSREQYF
V gene: TRBV20-1; clone size: -; D gene: TRBD1; J gene: TRBJ2-5; CDR3 DNA: TGCAGTGCTGGACCAGGGGGCCTTGAGACCCAGTACTTC; CDR3 protein: CSAGPGGLETQYF
V gene: TRBV27; clone size: -; D gene: -; J gene: TRBJ2-5; CDR3 DNA: TGTGCCAGCAGTTTAACCCCCGGCTCAGCACAGACCCAGTACTTC; CDR3 protein: CASSLTPGSAQTQYF
V gene: TRBV19; clone size: -; D gene: TRBD1; J gene: TRBJ2-7; CDR3 DNA: TGTGCCAGTAGTACCCCGGGGGACAGGGGTTACGAGCAGTACTTC; CDR3 protein: CASSTPGDRGYEQYF
V gene: TRBV29-1; clone size: few; D gene: TRBD1; J gene: TRBJ2-7; CDR3 DNA: TGCAGCGTGAATGGACAGGGCGGCGAGCAGTACTTC; CDR3 protein: CSVNGQGGEQYF
V gene: TRBV6-9; clone size: -; D gene: -; J gene: TRBJ1-4; CDR3 DNA: TGTGCCAGCAGTTACAGAGGGGAGGTTGAAAAACTGTTTTTT; CDR3 protein: CASSYRGEVEKLFF
V gene: TRBV30; clone size: few; D gene: TRBD1; J gene: TRBJ1-2; CDR3 DNA: TGTGCCTGGAGTACACAGGGGGTTCAAGGCTACACCTTC; CDR3 protein: CAWSTQGVQGYTF
V gene: TRBV6-1; clone size: -; D gene: TRBD2; J gene: TRBJ2-1; CDR3 DNA: TGTGCCAGCGTTCGGACTAGCTTCGATGAGCAGTTCTTC; CDR3 protein: CASVRTSFDEQFF
V gene: TRBV12-3/TRBV12-4; clone size: -; D gene: TRBD1; J gene: TRBJ2-5; CDR3 DNA: TGTGCCAGCAGTCCCAAACAGGGGTACCAAGAGACCCAGTACTTC; CDR3 protein: CASSPKQGYQETQYF
V gene: TRBV11-2; clone size: many; D gene: -; J gene: TRBJ2-1; CDR3 DNA: TGTGCCAGCAGCTTAAGGCGGCACAATGAGCAGTTCTTC; CDR3 protein: CASSLRRHNEQFF
V gene: TRBV20-1; clone size: -; D gene: TRBD2; J gene: TRBJ2-1; CDR3 DNA: TGCAGTGCTAGTCCGGGGACTAGCGCCTACAATGAGCAGTTCTTC; CDR3 protein: CSASPGTSAYNEQFF